The 8 T cell receptor beta chains below come from one sample, sequenced in a study of OX40 agonist ivuxolimab in advanced cancers. The method was immunoSEQ multiplex PCR; TCRdb's version includes in-frame clones alone and lacks a portion of them. The table includes tens of thousands of clones, roughly 92% detected once. This specimen was CD4+ or CD8+ T cells sorted from blood, taken in a trial of the OX40 agonist ivuxolimab. The receptor source for this set is an adult with an advanced solid tumor such as melanoma, head and neck, liver or kidney cancer.

V gene TRBV6-5 combines with J gene TRBJ2-7, with TRBD2 as a possible D gene (5 bases). The CDR3 length is 11 residues. With 2 bases removed from V and 6 bases from J, the gap between germline ends came to 5 bases. Germline CDR1 reads MNHEY; CDR2 reads SVGAGI. The CDR3 protein is CASSYAGEQYF. As DNA, the CDR3 is TGTGCCAGCAGTTACGCGGGCGAGCAGTACTTC.

V usage is TRBV21-1 and J usage is TRBJ2-7; TRBD2 reflects the table's D call only, with no check against the DNA. TRBV21-1 is annotated as a pseudogene. The length of the CDR3 is 18 residues. The chain's CDR3 is CASNYPGGRRQQSYEQYF. In nucleotides, the CDR3 is TGTGCCAGCAACTATCCCGGGGGGCGGCGGCAGCAGAGCTACGAGCAGTACTTC.

The chain links TRBV19 to TRBJ1-1, with D uncertain. This CDR3 is 13 amino acids long. The germline V and J ends were trimmed by 7 bases and 1 base, with 10 bases remaining between them. CDR1 LNHDA and CDR2 SQIVND come from the germline V gene (reference sequence). CDR3 loop: CASTLTENTEAFF. The CDR3 region has the DNA TGTGCCAGTACCCTGACCGAGAACACTGAAGCTTTCTTT.

The chain is built from TRBV27 and TRBJ2-2, with D perhaps TRBD1 (6 bases). The CDR3 totals 13 residues. Trimming removed 5 bases from V and 3 bases from J, with 7 bases in between. Germline CDR1 and CDR2: MNHEY and SMNVEV (reference sequence). The CDR3 protein is CASSGQYTGELFF. In nucleotides, the CDR3 is TGTGCCAGCAGTGGACAGTACACCGGGGAGCTGTTTTTT.

The rearrangement uses TRBV13 and TRBJ2-1; D might be TRBD2 (6 bases). Per the germline V gene, CDR1 is PRHDT and CDR2 is FYEKMQ (reference sequence). The V gene lost 1 base and the J gene lost 6 bases, with 13 bases spanning the gap. CDR3 length: 15 amino acids. The CDR3: CASSLVEGAGNEQFF. CDR3 coding DNA: TGTGCCAGCAGCTTAGTAGAGGGAGCGGGCAATGAGCAGTTCTTC.

The rearrangement uses TRBV6-5 and TRBJ2-1; D remains ambiguous. Trimming cost V 2 bases and J 0 bases, with 11 bases left between them. Germline V gene lookup returns CDR1 MNHEY and CDR2 SVGAGI. This CDR3 has 16 residues. The CDR3 region has the DNA TGTGCCAGCAGTTACCCGGGCTCTAGCTCCTACAATGAGCAGTTCTTC. This encodes CASSYPGSSSYNEQFF.

The V and J genes are TRBV30 and TRBJ2-1; D is unresolved. CDR1 is GTSNPN, CDR2 SVGIG, per germline (reference sequence). V was trimmed by 2 bases and J by 4 bases, leaving 15 bases between them. CDR3 length equals 15 residues. In nucleotides, the CDR3 is TGTGCCTGGAGTCCGCACCATGGACGGTACAATGAGCAGTTCTTC. Protein product: CAWSPHHGRYNEQFF.

The V gene is TRBV5-6, the J gene TRBJ1-5; TRBD1 might be the D (6 bases). Trimming shortened V by 3 bases and J by 3 bases, and 13 bases separated the two germline ends. Germline V CDR1 and CDR2: SGHDT, YYEEEE. CDR3 length: 15 residues. The CDR3 DNA reads as TGTGCCAGCAGCTCGGAGGACAGACCCAATCAGCCCCAGCATTTT. It encodes CASSSEDRPNQPQHF.